This T cell receptor beta chain was identified during a study of technical replicates of blood from a few donors (dated by TCRdb to 2016 to 2017). The protocol used for the library was the immunoSEQ multiplex PCR assay. TCRdb obtained this table from immuneACCESS and retained in-frame rearrangements with V and J assigned. These tables miss some clones; where compared with another copy, unresolved V genes account for less than half of the shortfall, and the remainder is unexplained. This sample gives some 80,000 clones in total; around nine tenths of them show up just once. Clones ranked in the top ten supply around 0.42% of the sample. This clone was picked up one time. Its antigen remains unidentified. Per-base qualities were not stored, and no clone one base away is much larger. This TCR derives from a human donor in good health. The sample was T cells isolated from PBMCs.

For the CDR3, the sequence is CASSLGGPSEEQYF. In nucleotide form, the sequence is TGCGCCAGCAGCCTGGGGGGGCCCTCGGAGGAGCAGTACTTC. The chain was built from TRBV5-1 and TRBJ2-7; TRBD2 is a possible D gene, resting on 7 matching bases. V is shortened by 4 bases, J by 7 bases, and the region joining them spans 18 bases. The cysteine opens and the phenylalanine closes a CDR3 of 14 amino acids. Only CDR3 DNA remains: 42 bases, in frame from the first base. From the germline V gene, CDR1 is SGHRS and CDR2 is YFSETQ.